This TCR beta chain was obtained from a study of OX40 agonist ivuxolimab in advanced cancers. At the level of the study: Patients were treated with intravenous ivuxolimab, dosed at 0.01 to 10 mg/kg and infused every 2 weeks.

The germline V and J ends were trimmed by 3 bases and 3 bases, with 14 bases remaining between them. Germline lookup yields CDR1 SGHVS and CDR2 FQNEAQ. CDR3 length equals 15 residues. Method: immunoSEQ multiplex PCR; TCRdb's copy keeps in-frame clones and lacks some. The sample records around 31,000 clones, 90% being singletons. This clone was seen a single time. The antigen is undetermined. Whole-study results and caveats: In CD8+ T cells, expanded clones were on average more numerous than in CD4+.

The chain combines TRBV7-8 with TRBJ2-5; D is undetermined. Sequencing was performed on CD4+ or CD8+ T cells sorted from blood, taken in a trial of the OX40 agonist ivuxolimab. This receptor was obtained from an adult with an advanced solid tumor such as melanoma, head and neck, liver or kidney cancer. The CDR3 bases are TGTGCCAGCAGCTTGGCCCCCCCCTCGGAAGAGACCCAGTACTTC. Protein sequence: CASSLAPPSEETQYF. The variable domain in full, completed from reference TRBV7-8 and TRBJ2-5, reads GAGVSQSPRYKVAKRGQDVALRCDPISGHVSLFWYQQALGQGPEFLTYFQNEAQLDKSGLPSDRFFAERPEGSVSTLKIQRTQQEDSAVYLCASSLAPPSEETQYFGPGTRLLVL.